The source of this TCR beta chain is a study of cytomegalovirus exposure and HLA in healthy donors. Study-level background: Genotyping of 400 or so donors showed that around 85% belonged to the Caucasian-associated ancestry cluster.

PCR was performed using 60 Vbeta and 13 Jbeta primers. Repertoires were generated with immunoSEQ multiplex PCR, while TCRdb's copy carries only in-frame clones and drops some. The sample includes 95,000 to 100,000 clones, approximately 80% of them seen just once. V shed 6 bases and J shed 5 bases, with 13 bases lying between them. CDR3 size: 13 residues. Germline CDR1 and CDR2: MNHEY and SVGAGI. The sample was PBMCs. The rearrangement uses TRBV6-5 and TRBJ1-1; TRBD1 might be the D (6 bases). The sequence came from a female donor in good health and CMV-seronegative. DNA for the CDR3: TGTGCCAGCAGAAACGAAAGGGGGACTGAAGCTTTCTTT. Translation: CASRNERGTEAFF.